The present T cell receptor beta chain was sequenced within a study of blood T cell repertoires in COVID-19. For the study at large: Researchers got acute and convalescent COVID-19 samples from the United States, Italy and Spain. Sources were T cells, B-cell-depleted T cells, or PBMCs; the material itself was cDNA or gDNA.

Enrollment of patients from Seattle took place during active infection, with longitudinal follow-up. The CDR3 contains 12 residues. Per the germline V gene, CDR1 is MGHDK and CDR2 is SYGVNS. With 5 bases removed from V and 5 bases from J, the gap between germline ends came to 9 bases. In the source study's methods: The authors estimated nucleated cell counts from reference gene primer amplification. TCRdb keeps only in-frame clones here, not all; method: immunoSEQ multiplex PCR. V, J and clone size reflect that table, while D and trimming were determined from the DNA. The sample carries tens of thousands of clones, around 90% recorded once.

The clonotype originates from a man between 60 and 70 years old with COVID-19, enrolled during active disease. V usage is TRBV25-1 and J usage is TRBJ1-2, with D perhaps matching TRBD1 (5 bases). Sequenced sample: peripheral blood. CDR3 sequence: CASSRGGYGYTF. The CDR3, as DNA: TGTGCCAGCAGTCGGGGGGGATATGGCTACACCTTC.